The 5 T cell receptor beta chains below come from one sample, sequenced in a study of cytomegalovirus exposure and HLA in healthy donors. Primers for the PCR totalled 60 Vbeta and 13 Jbeta. Repertoires were generated with immunoSEQ multiplex PCR, while TCRdb's copy carries only in-frame clones and drops some. The sample contains about 100,000 clones, approximately 81% of which appear only once. Sequencing was carried out using PBMCs. These receptors were taken from a female donor in good health and CMV-seropositive.

This chain connects TRBV30 to TRBJ1-1; the match to TRBD1 covers 11 bases. The germline V gene has CDR1 GTSNPN and CDR2 SVGIG (reference sequence). After removal of 4 bases from V and 3 bases from J, the junction contained 16 bases not matched to a gene. This CDR3 contains 18 residues. The CDR3 sequence is CAWTNGWGQGGGYTEAFF. DNA for the CDR3: TGTGCCTGGACCAACGGGTGGGGACAGGGGGGCGGTTACACTGAAGCTTTCTTT.

The chain employs TRBV6-1 and TRBJ2-5, with TRBD1 matching over 8 bases. The CDR3 is made up of 14 amino acids. With V trimmed by 3 bases and J by 5 bases, 5 bases remained unmatched. Germline lookup yields CDR1 MNHNS and CDR2 SASEGT. CDR3 residues: CASSDPDRAETQYF. DNA of the CDR3: TGTGCCAGCAGTGACCCGGACAGGGCTGAGACCCAGTACTTC.

This chain uses TRBV11-3 with TRBJ2-2; D not certain. The germline V gene has CDR1 SGHNT and CDR2 YENEEA. This CDR3 spans 18 amino acids. V lost 0 bases and J 2 bases, leaving 16 bases between the germline ends. CDR3 loop: CASSLDSRVLGNTGELFF. CDR3 nucleotide sequence: TGTGCCAGCAGCTTAGATTCAAGAGTCCTAGGAAACACCGGGGAGCTGTTTTTT.

This sequence joins TRBV27 and TRBJ2-2; 11 nucleotides line up with TRBD1. Per the germline V gene, CDR1 is MNHEY and CDR2 is SMNVEV (reference sequence). The CDR3 is made up of 15 amino acids. J was trimmed by 6 bases and V by 5 bases; bases with no gene match: 5. The CDR3 bases are TGTGCCAGCAGTACGGGACAGGGGGTTCCCGGGGAGCTGTTTTTT. This gives the protein CASSTGQGVPGELFF.

The rearrangement joins TRBV6-1 to TRBJ2-1; 10 nucleotides line up with TRBD2. V shed 10 bases and J 5 bases; nucleotides not matched to a gene: 8. Germline V gene data show CDR1 as MNHNS and CDR2 as SASEGT. This CDR3 contains 14 residues. The CDR3 DNA reads as TGTGCCACCGAAAGACTAGCGGGTCACAATGAGCAGTTCTTC. Protein product: CATERLAGHNEQFF.